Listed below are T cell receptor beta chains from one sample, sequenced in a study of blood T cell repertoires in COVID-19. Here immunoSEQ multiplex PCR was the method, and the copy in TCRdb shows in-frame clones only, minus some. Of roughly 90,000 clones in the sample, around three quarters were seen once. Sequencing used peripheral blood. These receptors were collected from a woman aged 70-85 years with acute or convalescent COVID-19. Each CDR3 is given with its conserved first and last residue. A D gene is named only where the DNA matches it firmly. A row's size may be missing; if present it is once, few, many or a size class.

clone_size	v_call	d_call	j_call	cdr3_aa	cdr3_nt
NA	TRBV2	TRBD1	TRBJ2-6	CASSARQGTGANVLTF	TGTGCCAGCAGCGCTCGACAGGGGACTGGGGCCAACGTCCTGACTTTC
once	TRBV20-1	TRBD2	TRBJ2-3	CSASRLAGTLSTDTQYF	TGCAGTGCTAGTAGACTAGCGGGGACCCTTAGCACAGATACGCAGTATTTT
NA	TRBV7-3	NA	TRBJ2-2	CASSLYFTGELFF	TGTGCCAGCAGCTTATACTTTACCGGGGAGCTGTTTTTT
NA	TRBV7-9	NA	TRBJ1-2	CASSPSGGNYGYTF	TGTGCCAGCTCACCTTCGGGGGGGAACTATGGCTACACCTTC
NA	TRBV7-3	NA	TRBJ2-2	CASSRGPTGELFF	TGTGCCAGCAGCCGTGGCCCTACCGGGGAGCTGTTTTTT
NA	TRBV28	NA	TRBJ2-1	CASSLAGRSQFF	TGTGCCAGCAGTTTAGCGGGAAGGAGCCAGTTCTTC
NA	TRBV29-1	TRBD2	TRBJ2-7	CSVEEWRGSNEQYF	TGCAGCGTTGAGGAGTGGCGGGGGAGCAACGAGCAGTACTTC
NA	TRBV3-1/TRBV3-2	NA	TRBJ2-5	CASSQAGETQYF	TGTGCCAGCAGCCAAGCGGGAGAGACCCAGTACTTC
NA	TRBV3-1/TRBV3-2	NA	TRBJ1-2	CASSQRGNYGYTF	TGTGCCAGCAGCCAACGGGGTAACTATGGCTACACCTTC
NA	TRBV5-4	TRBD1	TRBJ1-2	CASSPTGQVGGYTF	TGTGCCAGCAGCCCCACAGGACAGGTTGGGGGCTACACCTTC
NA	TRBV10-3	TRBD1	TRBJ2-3	CAIRTGQNTDTQYF	TGTGCCATCAGAACGGGACAGAACACAGATACGCAGTATTTT
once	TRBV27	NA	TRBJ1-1	CASSLWLNTEAFF	TGTGCCAGCAGTTTGTGGCTGAACACTGAAGCTTTCTTT
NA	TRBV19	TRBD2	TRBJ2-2	CASSILAGAGELFF	TGTGCCAGTAGTATACTAGCGGGAGCCGGGGAGCTGTTTTTT
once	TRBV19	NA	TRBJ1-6	CASRIGRDGSPLHF	TGTGCCAGTAGAATTGGCAGGGATGGGTCACCCCTCCACTTT
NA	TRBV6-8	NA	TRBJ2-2	CASSQGHYTGELFF	TGTGCCAGCAGCCAGGGACACTACACCGGGGAGCTGTTTTTT
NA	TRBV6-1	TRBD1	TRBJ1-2	CASSEALQVTGRGYTF	TGTGCCAGCAGTGAAGCGCTTCAGGTGACAGGGCGAGGCTACACCTTC
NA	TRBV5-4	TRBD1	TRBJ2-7	CASSVGQGAANEQYF	TGTGCCAGCAGCGTGGGACAGGGGGCCGCGAACGAGCAGTACTTC
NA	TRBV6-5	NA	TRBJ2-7	CASSYRREQYF	TGTGCCAGCAGTTACCGGAGGGAGCAGTACTTC
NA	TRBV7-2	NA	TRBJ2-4	CASSRGVSENIQYF	TGTGCCAGCAGCCGCGGTGTGAGCGAAAACATTCAGTACTTC
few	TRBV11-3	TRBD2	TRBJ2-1	CASSLGGLDNEQFF	TGTGCCAGCAGCTTAGGTGGACTAGACAATGAGCAGTTCTTC